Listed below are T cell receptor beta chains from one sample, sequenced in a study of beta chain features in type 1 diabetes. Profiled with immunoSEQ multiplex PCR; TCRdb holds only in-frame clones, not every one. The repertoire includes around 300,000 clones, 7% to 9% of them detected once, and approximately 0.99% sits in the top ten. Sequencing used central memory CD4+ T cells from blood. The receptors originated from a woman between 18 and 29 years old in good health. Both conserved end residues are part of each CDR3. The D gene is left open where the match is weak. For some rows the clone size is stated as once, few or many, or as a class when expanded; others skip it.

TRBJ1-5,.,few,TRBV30,TGTGCCTGGAGCACCTTGCTCGGTCAGCCCCAGCATTTT,CAWSTLLGQPQHF
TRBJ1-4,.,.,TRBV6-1,TGTGCCAGCAGTGAAGCGAACAGGTTTAATGAAAAACTGTTTTTT,CASSEANRFNEKLFF
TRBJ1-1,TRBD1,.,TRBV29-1,TGCAGCGCGCGGACAGGGGGAGACACTGAAGCTTTCTTT,CSARTGGDTEAFF
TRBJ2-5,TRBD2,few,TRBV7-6,TGTGCCAGCAGCGGGCCTAGCGGGGGCCGTAAAGAGACCCAGTACTTC,CASSGPSGGRKETQYF
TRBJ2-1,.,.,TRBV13,TGTGCCAGCAGCTCCTCCAGGGGCGGCGAGCAGTTCTTC,CASSSSRGGEQFF
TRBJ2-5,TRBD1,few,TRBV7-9,TGTGCCAGCAGCTCCCCCCGTTTACGGACAGGGTTCGAAGAGACCCAGTACTTC,CASSSPRLRTGFEETQYF
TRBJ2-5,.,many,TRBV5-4,TGTGCCAGCAGCTTGGAAAGGGGGAGAGAGACCCAGTACTTC,CASSLERGRETQYF
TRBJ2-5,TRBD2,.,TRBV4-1,TGCGCCAGCAGCCAAGAATTTGGGACTAGCGGGGGGGCCCAGTACTTC,CASSQEFGTSGGAQYF
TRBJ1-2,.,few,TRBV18,TGTGCCAGCTCCCAAGACCGATCCGGGCCCTATGGCTACACCTTC,CASSQDRSGPYGYTF
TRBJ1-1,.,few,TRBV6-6,TGTGCCAGCAGTTACAACCGGCCGGGGGACACTGAAGCTTTCTTT,CASSYNRPGDTEAFF
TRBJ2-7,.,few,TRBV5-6,TGTGCCAGCAGCTTGGTGGGGAGCGTCTCCGTGTACGAGCAGTACTTC,CASSLVGSVSVYEQYF
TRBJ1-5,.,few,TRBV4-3,TGCGCCAGCAGCCAAGAGCGGGCAACTCAGCCCCAGCATTTT,CASSQERATQPQHF
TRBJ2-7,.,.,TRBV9,TGTGCCAGCTCCACCGGGCCCTACGAGCAGTACTTC,CASSTGPYEQYF
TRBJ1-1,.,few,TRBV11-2,TGTGCCAGCAGGATTACGGTGACTGAAGCTTTCTTT,CASRITVTEAFF
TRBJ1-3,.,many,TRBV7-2,TGTGCCAGCAGCTTTGGTATAGAGGCTGGAAACACCATATATTTT,CASSFGIEAGNTIYF
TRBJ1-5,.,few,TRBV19,TGTGCCAGTAGTCAGCAGGGGCAGGGTCAGCCCCAGCATTTT,CASSQQGQGQPQHF
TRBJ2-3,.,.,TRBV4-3,TGCGCCAGCAGCCAAGCGGCCGCAGATACGCAGTATTTT,CASSQAAADTQYF
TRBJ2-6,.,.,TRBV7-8,TGTGCCAGCAGCTTACCCGGGGTTGGGGCCAACGTCCTGACTTTC,CASSLPGVGANVLTF
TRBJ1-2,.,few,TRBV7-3,TGTGCCAGCAGCATCGGAGCCGGGGGCGGCTACACCTTC,CASSIGAGGGYTF
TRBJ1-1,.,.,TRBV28,TGTGCCACTAGACAGTTGAGAGGTGAAGCTTTCTTT,CATRQLRGEAFF
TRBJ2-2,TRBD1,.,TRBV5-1,TGCGCCAGCAGTGGGACAGGGTATACGGCCGGGGAGCTGTCTTTT,CASSGTGYTAGELSF
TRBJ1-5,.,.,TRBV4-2,TGTGCCAGCAGCCAAGCAAATCAGCCCCAGCATTTT,CASSQANQPQHF
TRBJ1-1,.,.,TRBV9,TGTGCCAGCAGCGTAGCGACGAACACTGAAGCTTTCTTT,CASSVATNTEAFF
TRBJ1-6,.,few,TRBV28,TGTGCCAGCAGTAGACGTAATTCACCCCTCCACTTT,CASSRRNSPLHF
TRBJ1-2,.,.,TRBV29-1,TGCAGCACTATGGAAGGTGGGCGGCCGGGGAAAACCTTC,CSTMEGGRPGKTF
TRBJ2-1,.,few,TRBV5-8,TGTGCCAGCAGCTTTTACCAGTCCTACAATGAGCAGTTCTTC,CASSFYQSYNEQFF
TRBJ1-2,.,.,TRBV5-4,TGTGCCAGCAGCCTCCGGGGGGGAAGCTATGGCTACACCTTC,CASSLRGGSYGYTF
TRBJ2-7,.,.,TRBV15,TGTGCCACCAGCAGTGAGGGCCCTGGGCTTTACGAGCAGTACTTC,CATSSEGPGLYEQYF
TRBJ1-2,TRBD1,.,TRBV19,TGTGCCAGTAGTGACAGGGTTTTCGGTGGCTACACCTTC,CASSDRVFGGYTF